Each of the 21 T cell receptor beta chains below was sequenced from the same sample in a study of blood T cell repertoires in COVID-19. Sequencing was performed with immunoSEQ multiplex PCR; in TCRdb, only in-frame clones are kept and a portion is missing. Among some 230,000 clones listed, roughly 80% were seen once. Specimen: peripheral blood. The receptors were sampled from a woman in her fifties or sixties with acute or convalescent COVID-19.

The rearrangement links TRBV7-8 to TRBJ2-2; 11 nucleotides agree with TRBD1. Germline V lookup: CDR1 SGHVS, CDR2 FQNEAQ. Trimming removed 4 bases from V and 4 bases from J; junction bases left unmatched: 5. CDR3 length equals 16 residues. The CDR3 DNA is TGTGCCAGCAGCTGGGGACAGGGGGAAAGCACCGGGGAGCTGTTTTTT. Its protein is CASSWGQGESTGELFF.

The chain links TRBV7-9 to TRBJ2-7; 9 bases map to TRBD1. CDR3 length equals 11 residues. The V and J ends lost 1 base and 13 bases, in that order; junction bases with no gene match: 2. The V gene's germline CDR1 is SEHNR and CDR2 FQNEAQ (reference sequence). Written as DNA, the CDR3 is TGTGCCAGCAGCTTAGGGGACAGGGTCTACTTC. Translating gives CASSLGDRVYF.

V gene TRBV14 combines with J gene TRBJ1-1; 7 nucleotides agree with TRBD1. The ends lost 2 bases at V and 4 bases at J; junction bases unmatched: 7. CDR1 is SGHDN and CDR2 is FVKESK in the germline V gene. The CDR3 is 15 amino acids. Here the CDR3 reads CASSQNNNRGTEAFF. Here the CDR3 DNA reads TGTGCCAGCAGCCAAAATAATAACAGGGGCACTGAAGCTTTCTTT.

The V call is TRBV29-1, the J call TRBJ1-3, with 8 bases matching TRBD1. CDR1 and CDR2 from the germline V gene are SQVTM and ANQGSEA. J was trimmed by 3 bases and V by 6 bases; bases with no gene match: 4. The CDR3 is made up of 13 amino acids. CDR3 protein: CSVRDRGGNTIYF. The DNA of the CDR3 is TGCAGCGTGAGAGACAGGGGTGGAAACACCATATATTTT.

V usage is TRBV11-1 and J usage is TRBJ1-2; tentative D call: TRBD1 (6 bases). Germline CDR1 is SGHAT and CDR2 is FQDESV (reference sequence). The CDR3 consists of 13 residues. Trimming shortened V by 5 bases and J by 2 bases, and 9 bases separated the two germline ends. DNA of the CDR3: TGTGCCAGCAGCCAGGACAGCAACTATGGCTACACCTTC. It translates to CASSQDSNYGYTF.

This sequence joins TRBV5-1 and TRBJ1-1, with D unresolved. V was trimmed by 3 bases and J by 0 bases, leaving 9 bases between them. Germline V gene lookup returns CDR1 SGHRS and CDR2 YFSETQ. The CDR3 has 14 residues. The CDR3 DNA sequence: TGCGCCAGCAGCTCGGGATCCATGAACACTGAAGCTTTCTTT. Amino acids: CASSSGSMNTEAFF.

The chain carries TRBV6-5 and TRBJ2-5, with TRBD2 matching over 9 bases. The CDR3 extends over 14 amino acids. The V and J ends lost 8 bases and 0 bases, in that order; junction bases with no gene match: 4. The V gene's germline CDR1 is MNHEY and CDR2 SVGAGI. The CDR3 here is CASGLAGYQETQYF. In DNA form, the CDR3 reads TGTGCCAGCGGGCTAGCGGGGTACCAAGAGACCCAGTACTTC.

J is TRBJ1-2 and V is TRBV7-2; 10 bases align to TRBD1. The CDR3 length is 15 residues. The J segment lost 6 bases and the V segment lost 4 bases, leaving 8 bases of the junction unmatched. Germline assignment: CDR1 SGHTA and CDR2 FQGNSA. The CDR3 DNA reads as TGTGCCAGCAGCTCAGGACAGGGGGGACTAGATGGCTACACCTTC. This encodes CASSSGQGGLDGYTF.

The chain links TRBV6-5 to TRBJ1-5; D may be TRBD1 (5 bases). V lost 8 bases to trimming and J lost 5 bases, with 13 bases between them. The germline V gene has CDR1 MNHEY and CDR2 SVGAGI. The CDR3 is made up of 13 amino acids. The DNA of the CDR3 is TGTGCCAGCGGGAGGGGCGTCGATCAGCCCCAGCATTTT. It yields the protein CASGRGVDQPQHF.

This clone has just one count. CDR3 in amino acids: CASSEARGLPATEAFF. In DNA form, the CDR3 reads TGTGCCAGCAGTGAAGCAAGGGGGCTCCCGGCCACTGAAGCTTTCTTT. J is TRBJ1-1 and V is TRBV6-1, with TRBD1 matching 7 bases. V was clipped by 0 bases and J by 4 bases; unmatched bases: 8. CDR3 size: 16 residues. The germline gives CDR1 MNHNS, CDR2 SASEGT.

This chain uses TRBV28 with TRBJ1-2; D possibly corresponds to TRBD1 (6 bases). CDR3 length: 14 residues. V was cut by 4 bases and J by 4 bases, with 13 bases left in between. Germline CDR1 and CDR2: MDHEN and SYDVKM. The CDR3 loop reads CASSYSGQIYGYTF. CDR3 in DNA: TGTGCCAGCAGTTACAGTGGACAGATCTATGGCTACACCTTC.

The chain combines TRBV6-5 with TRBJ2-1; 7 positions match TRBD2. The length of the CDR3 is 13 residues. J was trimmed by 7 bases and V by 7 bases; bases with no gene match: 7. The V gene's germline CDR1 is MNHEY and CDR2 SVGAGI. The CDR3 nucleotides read TGTGCCAGCAACGCTTTCGGGGGGAATGAGCAGTTCTTC. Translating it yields CASNAFGGNEQFF.

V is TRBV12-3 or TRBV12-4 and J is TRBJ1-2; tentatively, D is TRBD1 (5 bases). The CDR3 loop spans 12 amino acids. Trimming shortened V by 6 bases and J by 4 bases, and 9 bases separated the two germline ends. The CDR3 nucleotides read TGTGCCAGCAGCGATGACAGCTATGGCTACACCTTC. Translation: CASSDDSYGYTF.

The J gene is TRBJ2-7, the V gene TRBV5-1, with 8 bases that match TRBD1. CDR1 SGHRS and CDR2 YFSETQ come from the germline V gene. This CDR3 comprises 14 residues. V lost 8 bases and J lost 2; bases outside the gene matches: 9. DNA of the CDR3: TGCGCCAGTAATACAGGGGGTTCGACCTACGAGCAGTACTTC. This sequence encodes CASNTGGSTYEQYF.

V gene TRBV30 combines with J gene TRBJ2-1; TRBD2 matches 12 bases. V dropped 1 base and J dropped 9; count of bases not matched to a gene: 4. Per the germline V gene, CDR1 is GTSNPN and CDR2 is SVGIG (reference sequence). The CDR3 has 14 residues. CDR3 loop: CAWSGLAGVAEQFF. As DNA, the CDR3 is TGTGCCTGGAGTGGACTAGCGGGGGTGGCTGAGCAGTTCTTC.

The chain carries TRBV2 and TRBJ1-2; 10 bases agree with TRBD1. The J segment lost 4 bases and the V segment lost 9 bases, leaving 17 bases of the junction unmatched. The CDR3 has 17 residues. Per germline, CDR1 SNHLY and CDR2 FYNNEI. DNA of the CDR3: TGTGCCAGGGAGCGCCGGGACAGGGGAATAATTACCTATGGCTACACCTTC. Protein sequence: CARERRDRGIITYGYTF.

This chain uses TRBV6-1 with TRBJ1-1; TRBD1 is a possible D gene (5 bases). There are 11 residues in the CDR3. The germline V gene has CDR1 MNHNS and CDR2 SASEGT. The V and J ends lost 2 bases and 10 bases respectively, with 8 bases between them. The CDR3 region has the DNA TGTGCCAGCAGTGAATGGGGGGTAGCTTTCTTT. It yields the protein CASSEWGVAFF.

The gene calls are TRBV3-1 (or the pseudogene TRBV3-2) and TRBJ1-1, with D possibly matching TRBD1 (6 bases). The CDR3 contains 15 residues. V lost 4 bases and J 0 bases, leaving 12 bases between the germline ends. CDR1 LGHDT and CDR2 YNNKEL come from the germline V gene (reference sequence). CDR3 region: CASSPRTEMNTEAFF. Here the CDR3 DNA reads TGTGCCAGCAGCCCCCGGACAGAGATGAACACTGAAGCTTTCTTT.

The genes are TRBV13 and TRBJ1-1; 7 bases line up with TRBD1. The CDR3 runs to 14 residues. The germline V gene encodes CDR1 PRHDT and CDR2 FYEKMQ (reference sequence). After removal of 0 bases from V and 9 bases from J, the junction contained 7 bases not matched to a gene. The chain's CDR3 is CASSLGMGQPKAFF. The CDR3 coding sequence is TGTGCCAGCAGCTTAGGTATGGGACAGCCGAAAGCTTTCTTT.

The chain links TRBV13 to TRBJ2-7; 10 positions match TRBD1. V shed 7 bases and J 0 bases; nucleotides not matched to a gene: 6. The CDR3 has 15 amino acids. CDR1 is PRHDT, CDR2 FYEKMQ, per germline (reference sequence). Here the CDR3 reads CASTLRTGGSYEQYF. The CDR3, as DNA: TGTGCCAGCACCCTTAGGACAGGGGGCTCCTACGAGCAGTACTTC.

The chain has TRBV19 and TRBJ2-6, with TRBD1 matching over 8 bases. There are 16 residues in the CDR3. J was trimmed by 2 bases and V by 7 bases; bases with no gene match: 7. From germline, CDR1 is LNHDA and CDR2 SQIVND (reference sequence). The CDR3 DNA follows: TGTGCCAGTAAGGACAGGGTAGCAACTGGGGCCAACGTCCTGACTTTC. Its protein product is CASKDRVATGANVLTF. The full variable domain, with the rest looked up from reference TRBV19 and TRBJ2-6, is DGGITQSPKYLFRKEGQNVTLSCEQNLNHDAMYWYRQDPGQGLRLIYYSQIVNDFQKGDIAEGYSVSREKKESFPLTVTSAQKNPTAFYLCASKDRVATGANVLTFGAGSRLTVL.